What follows are 9 T cell receptor beta chains derived from one specimen sequenced in a study of cytomegalovirus exposure and HLA in healthy donors. Profiled with immunoSEQ multiplex PCR; TCRdb holds only in-frame clones, not every one. Of under 95,000 clones in the sample, about 93% were seen once. Sequenced material: PBMCs. The receptors shown here come from a woman under 30 in good health and CMV-seronegative.

V gene TRBV27 combines with J gene TRBJ1-2; 7 bases align to TRBD1. Germline lookup yields CDR1 MNHEY and CDR2 SMNVEV (reference sequence). The CDR3 runs 13 residues. V lost 1 base, J lost 8 bases, and 4 bases stayed unmatched. This CDR3 reads CASSLLTGVGYTF. The CDR3 DNA is TGTGCCAGCAGTTTATTAACAGGGGTAGGCTACACCTTC.

V usage is TRBV7-2 and J usage is TRBJ1-4; the D is unclear. This CDR3 has 12 residues. Germline V lookup: CDR1 SGHTA, CDR2 FQGNSA. V lost 2 bases to trimming and J lost 8 bases, with 6 bases between them. The CDR3 protein is CASSLLGEKLFF. The CDR3 coding sequence is TGTGCCAGCAGCTTATTGGGCGAAAAACTGTTTTTT.

This chain connects TRBV14 to TRBJ1-4, with a possible D match to TRBD1 (6 bases). This CDR3 is built from 15 residues. Germline V lookup: CDR1 SGHDN, CDR2 FVKESK. V lost 1 base to trimming and J lost 8 bases, with 14 bases between them. The DNA of the CDR3 is TGTGCCAGCAGCCAAGTCACCGGACAGACCGAAAAACTGTTTTTT. Protein product: CASSQVTGQTEKLFF.

The chain recombines TRBV4-3 with TRBJ1-4; TRBD1 might be the D (5 bases). V gave up 4 bases and J gave up 8 bases, with 20 bases separating them. CDR3 length: 16 amino acids. Germline V gene data show CDR1 as LGHNA and CDR2 as YSLEER. CDR3 protein: CASSPASGKIREKLFF. In DNA form, the CDR3 reads TGCGCCAGCAGCCCCGCCTCAGGGAAGATTAGGGAAAAACTGTTTTTT.

CDR3 sequence: CAWSKNTEAFF. CDR3 in DNA: TGTGCCTGGAGCAAGAACACTGAAGCTTTCTTT. The chain couples TRBV30 to TRBJ1-1; D unresolved. The CDR3 sequence is 11 residues long. Trimming took off 3 bases at V and 1 base at J, with 3 bases between the two ends. CDR1 is GTSNPN, CDR2 SVGIG, per germline (reference sequence).

This chain links TRBV6-1 with TRBJ2-7, with D tentatively TRBD2 (6 bases). Germline lookup yields CDR1 MNHNS and CDR2 SASEGT. The CDR3 has 11 amino acids. The V end was cut by 8 bases, the J end by 5 bases, with 10 bases between. The CDR3 loop reads CASPSGDEQYF. The DNA of the CDR3 is TGTGCCAGCCCGTCGGGGGACGAGCAGTACTTC.

The chain links TRBV4-2 to TRBJ2-3; 12 nucleotides match TRBD2. The CDR3 runs to 17 residues. V lost 0 bases, J lost 4 bases, and 5 bases stayed unmatched. Germline CDR1 is LGHNA and CDR2 is YNFKEQ. CDR3 amino acids: CASSQDETSGGSDTQYF. CDR3 coding DNA: TGTGCCAGCAGCCAAGATGAAACTAGCGGGGGGTCAGATACGCAGTATTTT.

This sequence joins TRBV7-9 and TRBJ1-2, with no clear D. The germline gives CDR1 SEHNR, CDR2 FQNEAQ (reference sequence). V was clipped by 3 bases and J by 5 bases, with 10 bases between them. There are 13 residues in the CDR3. CDR3 in amino acids: CASSFRADYGYTF. The CDR3 nucleotides read TGTGCCAGCAGCTTTCGAGCTGATTATGGCTACACCTTC.

This chain uses TRBV7-2 with TRBJ1-6; 7 bases map to TRBD1. The junction had 5 bases not matched to a gene; V was cut back by 5 bases and J by 10 bases. CDR1 is SGHTA, CDR2 FQGNSA, per germline. The CDR3 is 13 amino acids. CDR3 in DNA: TGTGCCAGCAGCGTCACAGGGGAGTCACCCCTCCACTTT. Protein sequence: CASSVTGESPLHF.